One and the same sample provided the 30 T cell receptor beta chains below, sequenced in a study of blood T cell repertoires in COVID-19. Libraries were prepared by immunoSEQ multiplex PCR; TCRdb keeps only in-frame clonotypes and omits some of them. The sample has 200,000 to 250,000 clones, roughly four fifths seen once. The specimen sequenced was peripheral blood. Receptors originate from a man aged 30-40 years who had recovered from COVID-19.

The genes are TRBV2 and TRBJ2-2; 7 nucleotides agree with TRBD1. The CDR3 spans 14 residues. Germline V gene lookup returns CDR1 SNHLY and CDR2 FYNNEI. V trimming: 6 bases; J trimming: 4 bases; junction bases outside the gene matches: 5. As DNA, the CDR3 is TGTGCCAGCAGAGAGACAGGGTTCACCGGGGAGCTGTTTTTT. This codes for CASRETGFTGELFF.

This rearrangement joins TRBV2 to TRBJ2-7; no definite D call. Germline loops: CDR1 SNHLY, CDR2 FYNNEI. Deletions cut 3 bases from V and 2 bases from J, with 8 bases between. The CDR3 length is 13 residues. Here the CDR3 reads CASSDWQAYEQYF. For the CDR3, the DNA is TGTGCCAGCAGTGACTGGCAAGCCTACGAGCAGTACTTC.

This chain links TRBV7-6 with TRBJ2-2; 11 bases are shared with TRBD2. Losses at the gene ends were 5 bases for V and 6 bases for J; bases not matched to a gene: 2. Germline V CDR1 and CDR2: SGHVS, FNYEAQ. The CDR3 sequence is 14 residues long. The CDR3 bases are TGTGCCAGCAGCCTTAGCGGGGGGGCCGGGGAGCTGTTTTTT. It encodes CASSLSGGAGELFF.

The CDR3 loop reads CSVASGTGNQPQHF. DNA for the CDR3: TGCAGCGTTGCATCGGGGACAGGTAATCAGCCCCAGCATTTT. This chain joins TRBV29-1 and TRBJ1-5, with 8 bases that match TRBD1. The V gene's germline CDR1 is SQVTM and CDR2 ANQGSEA. The CDR3 runs 14 residues. With V trimmed by 4 bases and J by 4 bases, 6 bases remained unmatched.

The rearrangement uses TRBV18 and TRBJ2-5, with TRBD1 as a possible D gene (5 bases). Trimming took off 8 bases at V and 0 bases at J, with 10 bases between the two ends. Per the germline V gene, CDR1 is KGHSH and CDR2 is LQKENI. The CDR3 has 13 amino acids. CDR3 loop: CASERQNQETQYF. The CDR3 bases are TGTGCCAGCGAAAGACAGAACCAAGAGACCCAGTACTTC. Based on the CDR3 plus reference TRBV18 and TRBJ2-5, the full variable domain is NAGVMQNPRHLVRRRGQEARLRCSPMKGHSHVYWYRQLPEEGLKFMVYLQKENIIDESGMPKERFSAEFPKEGPSILRIQQVVRGDSAAYFCASERQNQETQYFGPGTRLLVL.

The CDR3 bases are TGTGCCAGCAGCTTAGGCCTCAGCGGGGGGGCGCGAGAGACCCAGTACTTC. It is translated as CASSLGLSGGARETQYF. The rearrangement links TRBV7-2 to TRBJ2-5; 10 bases align to TRBD2. This CDR3 has 17 amino acids. Germline CDR1 and CDR2: SGHTA and FQGNSA. V gave up 1 base and J gave up 4 bases; unmatched junction bases: 9.

V is TRBV5-1 and J is TRBJ1-4; 7 bases align to TRBD1. The CDR3 has 14 amino acids. Germline V lookup: CDR1 SGHRS, CDR2 YFSETQ. V gave up 4 bases and J gave up 8 bases; unmatched junction bases: 8. This CDR3 is CASSTGQAREKLFF. DNA for the CDR3: TGCGCCAGCAGCACCGGACAGGCTAGGGAAAAACTGTTTTTT.

The gene calls are TRBV29-1 and TRBJ2-2; 10 positions match TRBD2. Germline V gives CDR1 SQVTM, CDR2 ANQGSEA. The CDR3 contains 15 residues. V shed 6 bases, J shed 4 bases, and the junction held 8 bases outside the gene matches. The DNA for the CDR3 is TGCAGCGTACTCATAGCGGGGGGTCTCACCGGGGAGCTGTTTTTT. Encoded protein: CSVLIAGGLTGELFF.

V and J are TRBV4-1 and TRBJ2-2; weak D call: TRBD2 (6 bases). The CDR3 is made up of 14 amino acids. Germline V lookup: CDR1 MGHRA, CDR2 YSYEKL. V gave up 2 bases and J gave up 16 bases, with 20 bases separating them. The CDR3 coding sequence is TGCGCCAGCAGCCAATCTCATCGCGGAGGGTCTCCGTTTTTT. This sequence encodes CASSQSHRGGSPFF.

The chain links TRBV7-2 to TRBJ2-5, with D maybe TRBD1 (5 bases). This CDR3 has 15 amino acids. The V and J ends lost 1 base and 0 bases respectively, with 9 bases between them. The germline gives CDR1 SGHTA, CDR2 FQGNSA. CDR3 sequence (DNA): TGTGCCAGCAGCTTAGACTGGACAAACCAAGAGACCCAGTACTTC. It specifies CASSLDWTNQETQYF.

The CDR3 DNA is TGTGCCAGCAGCGGCGGGGACAGTACAGAAGCTTTCTTT. Protein sequence: CASSGGDSTEAFF. The gene calls are TRBV25-1 and TRBJ1-1; 7 nucleotides agree with TRBD1. V lost 6 bases and J lost 8; bases outside the gene matches: 9. The CDR3 loop spans 13 amino acids. In germline, CDR1 is MGHDK, CDR2 SYGVNS.

V usage is TRBV10-2 and J usage is TRBJ2-3; TRBD2 aligns across 8 bases. This CDR3 is 14 amino acids long. From germline, CDR1 is WSHSY and CDR2 SAAADI. Trimming removed 5 bases from V and 4 bases from J; junction bases left unmatched: 5. The CDR3 is CASSRGGEPDTQYF. In DNA, the CDR3 is TGCGCCAGCAGTCGGGGGGGCGAGCCAGATACGCAGTATTTT.

This clone was seen just once. The CDR3 bases are TGTGCCAGCAAACCGGGACAGGGCGATAATGAGCAGTTCTTC. It yields the protein CASKPGQGDNEQFF. The chain uses TRBV10-3 and TRBJ2-1; 9 bases line up with TRBD1. With 10 bases clipped from V and 7 bases from J, the junction kept 11 bases outside the gene matches. This CDR3 spans 14 amino acids. Germline-derived CDR1 and CDR2 are ENHRY and SYGVKD.

The chain combines TRBV5-6 with TRBJ2-1; 7 nucleotides agree with TRBD1. Losses at the gene ends were 4 bases for V and 5 bases for J; bases not matched to a gene: 6. Germline CDR1 reads SGHDT; CDR2 reads YYEEEE. The CDR3 consists of 14 residues. CDR3 DNA sequence: TGTGCCAGCAGCGGTACAGGGGTCCACAATGAGCAGTTCTTC. This sequence encodes CASSGTGVHNEQFF.

This clone was seen only once. V and J are TRBV7-9 and TRBJ1-2; D uncertain. Germline loops: CDR1 SEHNR, CDR2 FQNEAQ (reference sequence). The CDR3 is made up of 12 amino acids. Trimming stripped 2 bases from V and 8 bases from J, with 9 bases between. CDR3 amino acids: CASSLSGKGYTF. CDR3 nucleotides: TGTGCCAGCAGCTTAAGCGGGAAAGGCTACACCTTC. Supplemented by reference TRBV7-9 and TRBJ1-2, the full variable domain reads DTGVSQNPRHKITKRGQNVTFRCDPISEHNRLYWYRQTLGQGPEFLTYFQNEAQLEKSRLLSDRFSAERPKGSFSTLEIQRTEQGDSAMYLCASSLSGKGYTFGSGTRLTVV.

This clone was seen once. This rearrangement joins TRBV4-1 to TRBJ2-5; maybe TRBD2 (6 bases). Germline V lookup: CDR1 MGHRA, CDR2 YSYEKL. The CDR3 runs to 16 residues. V lost 1 base and J 5 bases, leaving 17 bases between the germline ends. The chain's CDR3 is CASSQVGGIRTETQYF. CDR3 DNA sequence: TGCGCCAGCAGCCAAGTTGGAGGGATCCGGACGGAGACCCAGTACTTC.

The V gene is TRBV6-6, the J gene TRBJ2-5; 8 positions agree with TRBD2. Germline CDR1 MNHNY, CDR2 SVGAGI (reference sequence). Germline trimming cut 7 bases from V and 5 bases from J; bases unmatched to any gene: 9. CDR3 size: 14 residues. CDR3 nucleotide sequence: TGTGCCAGCAACCTTCGGGGGGGGGCGGAGACCCAGTACTTC. Translation gives CASNLRGGAETQYF.

The chain employs TRBV3-1 (or the pseudogene TRBV3-2) and TRBJ2-1; 11 bases map to TRBD2. J gave up 5 bases and V 4 bases, and 4 bases lay outside the gene matches. CDR1 and CDR2 (germline): LGHDT, YNNKEL (reference sequence). The CDR3 contains 15 residues. CDR3 residues: CASSLAGGPNNEQFF. In DNA form, the CDR3 reads TGTGCCAGCAGCCTAGCGGGGGGGCCTAACAATGAGCAGTTCTTC.

The J gene is TRBJ1-4, the V gene TRBV5-5, with unresolved D. The CDR3 has 15 amino acids. Germline CDR1 reads SGHKS; CDR2 reads YYEKEE (reference sequence). Trimming removed 6 bases at V and 0 bases at J, with 12 bases between. This chain's CDR3 is CASTLTSTTNEKLFF. Here the CDR3 DNA reads TGTGCCAGCACACTAACTAGCACAACTAATGAAAAACTGTTTTTT. The full variable domain, completed using reference TRBV5-5 and TRBJ1-4, is DAGVTQSPTHLIKTRGQQVTLRCSPISGHKSVSWYQQVLGQGPQFIFQYYEKEERGRGNFPDRFSARQFPNYSSELNVNALLLGDSALYLCASTLTSTTNEKLFFGSGTQLSVL.

The chain links TRBV6-2 or TRBV6-3 to TRBJ2-5; D might be TRBD2 (6 bases). The V and J ends lost 2 bases and 3 bases respectively, with 10 bases between them. Germline V gene lookup returns CDR1 MNHEY and CDR2 SVGEGT. The CDR3 spans 14 residues. The CDR3 reads CASSYGDSKETQYF. The CDR3 DNA follows: TGTGCCAGCAGTTACGGGGACTCCAAAGAGACCCAGTACTTC.

The V call is TRBV3-1 (or the pseudogene TRBV3-2), the J call TRBJ1-5, with a weak D call TRBD1 (5 bases). There are 13 residues in the CDR3. Trimming pared 4 bases from V and 7 bases from J, leaving 11 bases between. CDR1 LGHDT and CDR2 YNNKEL come from the germline V gene (reference sequence). Written as DNA, the CDR3 is TGTGCCAGCAGCCCCAGGGAGGAGCAGCCCCAGCATTTT. This codes for CASSPREEQPQHF.

The V call is TRBV3-1 (or the pseudogene TRBV3-2), the J call TRBJ1-4; D is unclear. V dropped 0 bases and J dropped 4 bases, with 6 bases sitting between them. The CDR3 length is 14 residues. In germline, CDR1 is LGHDT, CDR2 YNNKEL (reference sequence). The chain's CDR3 is CASSQDSNNEKLFF. The CDR3 DNA is TGTGCCAGCAGCCAAGATTCTAATAATGAAAAACTGTTTTTT.

This chain connects TRBV28 to TRBJ1-1; D perhaps matches TRBD1 (5 bases). CDR1 and CDR2 (germline): MDHEN, SYDVKM. V dropped 5 bases and J dropped 0 bases, with 10 bases sitting between them. The CDR3 runs 14 residues. The CDR3 protein is CASSPDSMNTEAFF. In DNA form, the CDR3 reads TGTGCCAGCAGTCCAGACAGCATGAACACTGAAGCTTTCTTT.

As to this clone: This sample also contains other DNA sequences that code for the same CDR3. The genes are TRBV19 and TRBJ1-3; 9 bases are shared with TRBD1. This CDR3 contains 15 residues. Germline-derived CDR1 and CDR2 are LNHDA and SQIVND (reference sequence). J lost 1 base, V lost 4 bases, and 2 bases had no gene match. The CDR3 here is CASSTGTGSGNTIYF. CDR3 bases: TGTGCCAGTAGTACTGGGACAGGGTCTGGAAACACCATATATTTT.

In its sample, this clone was seen a few times. Here the CDR3 DNA reads TGTGCCAGCAGCCAATGGGCCGCGTCGGACATGAACACTGAAGCTTTCTTT. Its protein product is CASSQWAASDMNTEAFF. The chain recombines TRBV3-1 (or the pseudogene TRBV3-2) with TRBJ1-1; tentative D call: TRBD1 (5 bases). This CDR3 is 17 amino acids long. Germline CDR1 LGHDT, CDR2 YNNKEL (reference sequence). V dropped 2 bases and J dropped 0 bases, with 16 bases sitting between them.

V is TRBV7-9 and J is TRBJ2-3; D uncertain. Looked up from germline, CDR1 is SEHNR and CDR2 is FQNEAQ (reference sequence). V lost 1 base to trimming and J lost 5 bases, with 10 bases between them. The CDR3 extends over 14 amino acids. CDR3 bases: TGTGCCAGCAGCTTAGGAGGCTCGGGAGATACGCAGTATTTT. Residues: CASSLGGSGDTQYF.

This chain uses TRBV4-1 with TRBJ1-3; D not resolved. The germline gives CDR1 MGHRA, CDR2 YSYEKL. The CDR3 runs to 17 residues. V dropped 1 base and J dropped 2 bases, with 15 bases sitting between them. The CDR3: CASSQGHGQVAGNTIYF. In DNA form, the CDR3 reads TGCGCCAGCAGCCAAGGCCATGGGCAGGTTGCTGGAAACACCATATATTTT.

J is TRBJ1-1 and V is TRBV5-1; tentative D call: TRBD1 (6 bases). Trimming removed 6 bases from V and 2 bases from J, with 23 bases in between. The CDR3 covers 17 residues. CDR1 SGHRS and CDR2 YFSETQ come from the germline V gene. Here the CDR3 reads CASTENRDTDYNTEAFF. In DNA, the CDR3 is TGCGCCAGCACCGAAAACCGGGACACCGACTATAACACTGAAGCTTTCTTT. Full variable domain (rest looked up from reference TRBV5-1 and TRBJ1-1): KAGVTQTPRYLIKTRGQQVTLSCSPISGHRSVSWYQQTPGQGLQFLFEYFSETQRNKGNFPGRFSGRQFSNSRSEMNVSTLELGDSALYLCASTENRDTDYNTEAFFGQGTRLTVV.

This sequence joins TRBV7-9 and TRBJ2-1; 9 bases are shared with TRBD2. With V trimmed by 3 bases and J by 9 bases, 9 bases remained unmatched. This CDR3 is built from 15 residues. The germline gives CDR1 SEHNR, CDR2 FQNEAQ (reference sequence). The CDR3 region is CASSLGGDSGGEQFF. In DNA form, the CDR3 reads TGTGCCAGCAGCTTGGGCGGGGATAGCGGGGGTGAGCAGTTCTTC.

This chain links TRBV19 with TRBJ2-3; D gene uncertain. Germline assignment: CDR1 LNHDA and CDR2 SQIVND (reference sequence). CDR3 length: 16 residues. V lost 11 bases, J lost 1 base, and 22 bases lay in between. The CDR3 DNA reads as TGTGCCGATCGTGATCGCCGGGTATTTGGCACAGATACGCAGTATTTT. Its translation: CADRDRRVFGTDTQYF. Complete variable domain (other parts from reference TRBV19 and TRBJ2-3): DGGITQSPKYLFRKEGQNVTLSCEQNLNHDAMYWYRQDPGQGLRLIYYSQIVNDFQKGDIAEGYSVSREKKESFPLTVTSAQKNPTAFYLCADRDRRVFGTDTQYFGPGTRLTVL.